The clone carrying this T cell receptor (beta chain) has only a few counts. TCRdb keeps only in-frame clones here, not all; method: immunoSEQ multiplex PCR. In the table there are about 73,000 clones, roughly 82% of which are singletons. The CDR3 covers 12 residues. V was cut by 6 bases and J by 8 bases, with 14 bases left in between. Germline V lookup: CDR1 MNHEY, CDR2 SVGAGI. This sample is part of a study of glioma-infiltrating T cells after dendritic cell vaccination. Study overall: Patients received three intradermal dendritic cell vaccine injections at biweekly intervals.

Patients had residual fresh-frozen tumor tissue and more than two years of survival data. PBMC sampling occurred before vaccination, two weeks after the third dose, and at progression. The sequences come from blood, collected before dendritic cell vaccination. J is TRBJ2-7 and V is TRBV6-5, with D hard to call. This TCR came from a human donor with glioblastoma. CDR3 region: CASSPGLGQQYF. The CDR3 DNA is TGTGCCAGCAGCCCCGGTTTGGGCCAGCAGTACTTC.